The 21 T cell receptor beta chains below come from one sample, sequenced in a study of blood T cell repertoires in COVID-19. Assay used: immunoSEQ multiplex PCR; TCRdb lists only in-frame clones, some missing. The sample shows some 300,000 clones, approximately 90% of them seen only once. Source material: peripheral blood. These receptors all come from a woman aged 45 to 65 with COVID-19, enrolled during active disease.

The chain is built from TRBV6-5 and TRBJ2-1; 7 bases are shared with TRBD2. CDR3 length: 16 amino acids. Germline V gives CDR1 MNHEY, CDR2 SVGAGI. V lost 7 bases and J lost 4; bases outside the gene matches: 13. CDR3 protein: CASIYPGRIQYNEQFF. The CDR3 coding sequence is TGTGCCAGCATTTATCCCGGGAGGATTCAATACAATGAGCAGTTCTTC.

V usage is TRBV19 and J usage is TRBJ2-2; 11 bases are a match to TRBD2. Per germline, CDR1 LNHDA and CDR2 SQIVND (reference sequence). V lost 7 bases, J lost 5 bases, and 9 bases stayed unmatched. This CDR3 has 16 residues. The CDR3, as DNA: TGTGCCAGTACCTACGGACTAGCGGGTGGTACCGGGGAGCTGTTTTTT. Translating it yields CASTYGLAGGTGELFF.

This clone was recorded a few times. CDR3 DNA sequence: TGTGCCACCAGTGATTCCGCGACTAGCGGGATCTCCTACAATGAGCAGTTCTTC. This translates into CATSDSATSGISYNEQFF. This chain uses TRBV24-1 with TRBJ2-1, with 11 positions matching TRBD2. The V segment lost 2 bases and the J segment 0 bases; nucleotides outside the gene matches: 5. This CDR3 contains 18 residues. Germline V gives CDR1 KGHDR, CDR2 SFDVKD.

In its sample, this clone was seen a few times. The rearrangement joins TRBV18 to TRBJ2-1; 14 bases line up with TRBD2. Germline assignment: CDR1 KGHSH and CDR2 LQKENI. This CDR3 contains 15 residues. With 4 bases clipped from V and 5 bases from J, the junction kept 1 base outside the gene matches. CDR3 sequence (DNA): TGTGCCAGCTCACGGGGACTAGCGGGAGACAATGAGCAGTTCTTC. It is translated as CASSRGLAGDNEQFF.

This chain connects TRBV2 to TRBJ2-6, with a weak D call TRBD1 (6 bases). CDR1 and CDR2 (germline): SNHLY, FYNNEI. V shed 3 bases and J shed 1 base, with 16 bases lying between them. This CDR3 is built from 18 residues. CDR3 protein: CASSDTLETGSGANVLTF. CDR3 DNA sequence: TGTGCCAGCAGTGACACCCTAGAGACAGGATCTGGGGCCAACGTCCTGACTTTC.

The rearrangement joins TRBV12-3 or TRBV12-4 to TRBJ1-5; D gene unclear. The CDR3 covers 13 residues. The V and J ends lost 5 bases and 6 bases respectively, with 11 bases between them. CDR3 sequence: CASSPREVQPQHF. The DNA of the CDR3 is TGTGCCAGCAGTCCCCGAGAGGTTCAGCCCCAGCATTTT.

CDR3 sequence: CASSGGTRESVDEQYF. For the CDR3, the DNA is TGCGCCAGCAGCGGGGGAACCCGGGAGTCTGTGGACGAGCAGTACTTC. The J gene is TRBJ2-7, the V gene TRBV5-1, with TRBD2 as a possible D gene (6 bases). Germline V gene data show CDR1 as SGHRS and CDR2 as YFSETQ. The CDR3 loop spans 16 amino acids. V lost 4 bases, J lost 5 bases, and 22 bases lay in between.

V gene TRBV13 combines with J gene TRBJ1-1, with 9 bases lining up with TRBD1. The trim removed 5 bases at V and 7 bases at J, leaving 5 bases unmatched. The CDR3 length is 13 residues. CDR1 is PRHDT and CDR2 is FYEKMQ in the germline V gene (reference sequence). CDR3 sequence (DNA): TGTGCCAGCAGCCTTGACAGGGGGGGTGAAGCTTTCTTT. Encoded protein: CASSLDRGGEAFF.

This clone was picked up one time. The chain is built from TRBV6-4 and TRBJ1-6; possibly TRBD1 for D (6 bases). In germline, CDR1 is MRHNA, CDR2 SNTAGT. The V and J ends lost 2 bases and 7 bases respectively, with 12 bases between them. The CDR3 loop spans 15 amino acids. This chain's CDR3 is CASSDRGAANSPLHF. The CDR3 DNA sequence: TGTGCCAGCAGTGACCGGGGGGCTGCGAATTCACCCCTCCACTTT.

This rearrangement joins TRBV5-1 to TRBJ2-1; 10 bases are shared with TRBD2. V lost 4 bases, J lost 0 bases, and 4 bases stayed unmatched. The germline gives CDR1 SGHRS, CDR2 YFSETQ. The CDR3 is made up of 16 amino acids. The CDR3 sequence: CASSTLAGGSYNEQFF. The DNA for the CDR3 is TGCGCCAGCAGCACCTTAGCGGGAGGCTCCTACAATGAGCAGTTCTTC.

CDR3 loop: CASSQDRESYEQYF. CDR3 coding DNA: TGTGCCAGCAGCCAGGACAGGGAGTCCTACGAGCAGTACTTC. The chain carries TRBV5-4 and TRBJ2-7; 8 bases agree with TRBD1. With V trimmed by 4 bases and J by 1 base, 4 bases remained unmatched. This CDR3 spans 14 amino acids. From germline, CDR1 is SGHNT and CDR2 YYREEE (reference sequence).

Only a few counts were recorded for this clone. Written as DNA, the CDR3 is TGTGCCAGCAGCTTAAAGGGGATCTATGGCTACACCTTC. It specifies CASSLKGIYGYTF. This sequence joins TRBV7-9 and TRBJ1-2, with D possibly TRBD1 on 5 matching bases. Trimming left V 2 bases short and J 4 bases short, with 8 bases between. The CDR3 is made up of 13 amino acids. Germline V gene data show CDR1 as SEHNR and CDR2 as FQNEAQ (reference sequence).

The CDR3 DNA is TGTGCCAGTAGTATAGATGGGACTCTCTACAATGAGCAGTTCTTC. Translation gives CASSIDGTLYNEQFF. This chain connects TRBV19 to TRBJ2-1; perhaps TRBD2 as D (6 bases). Trimming stripped 0 bases from V and 3 bases from J, with 9 bases between. Germline values: CDR1 LNHDA, CDR2 SQIVND (reference sequence). CDR3 length: 15 amino acids.

The rearrangement links TRBV7-9 to TRBJ1-2; maybe TRBD1 (6 bases). Trimming stripped 6 bases from V and 1 base from J, with 15 bases between. The CDR3 runs 15 residues. Germline CDR1 and CDR2: SEHNR and FQNEAQ (reference sequence). The CDR3 sequence is CASRFTGSGNYGYTF. CDR3 DNA: TGTGCCAGCAGGTTTACAGGGTCTGGTAACTATGGCTACACCTTC.

This clone occurred once. CDR3: CASSLESGTGELFF. The CDR3 region has the DNA TGTGCCAGCAGCTTAGAGAGCGGGACCGGGGAGCTGTTTTTT. The chain couples TRBV7-3 to TRBJ2-2; D might be TRBD2 (6 bases). V was pared by 2 bases and J by 5 bases, with 9 bases between. This CDR3 has 14 residues. Germline values: CDR1 SGHTA, CDR2 FQGTGA. Drawing the rest from reference TRBV7-3 and TRBJ2-2, the complete variable domain is GAGVSQTPSNKVTEKGKYVELRCDPISGHTALYWYRQSLGQGPEFLIYFQGTGAADDSGLPNDRFFAVRPEGSVSTLKIQRTERGDSAVYLCASSLESGTGELFFGEGSRLTVL.

CDR3 protein: CASSLGQSAEQYF. For the CDR3, the DNA is TGCGCCAGCAGCTTAGGACAGTCCGCCGAGCAGTACTTC. The rearrangement joins TRBV5-1 to TRBJ2-7; weak D call: TRBD1 (6 bases). The CDR3 consists of 13 residues. V gave up 2 bases and J gave up 6 bases, with 12 bases separating them. The germline V gene has CDR1 SGHRS and CDR2 YFSETQ.

This clone has just a few counts. V is TRBV29-1 and J is TRBJ1-6; 8 nucleotides agree with TRBD1. CDR3 length: 13 amino acids. V lost 6 bases and J lost 6; bases outside the gene matches: 4. CDR1 is SQVTM, CDR2 ANQGSEA, per germline. This chain's CDR3 is CSVQGARNSPLHF. The CDR3 coding sequence is TGCAGCGTGCAGGGGGCACGTAATTCACCCCTCCACTTT. The entire variable domain, with the rest obtained from reference TRBV29-1 and TRBJ1-6, is as follows: SAVISQKPSRDICQRGTSLTIQCQVDSQVTMMFWYRQQPGQSLTLIATANQGSEATYESGFVIDKFPISRPNLTFSTLTVSNMSPEDSSIYLCSVQGARNSPLHFGNGTRLTVT.

This clone was counted a single time. Other DNA sequences in the sample encode the same CDR3. The chain links TRBV12-5 to TRBJ1-1, with 7 bases that match TRBD1. This CDR3 spans 14 amino acids. Germline CDR1 LGHNT, CDR2 FRNRAP. The V and J ends lost 1 base and 4 bases, in that order; junction bases with no gene match: 3. The CDR3: CASGLGQGGTEAFF. CDR3 nucleotides: TGTGCTAGTGGTTTGGGACAGGGTGGCACTGAAGCTTTCTTT.

V and J are TRBV5-1 and TRBJ1-3; D unresolved. This CDR3 has 15 residues. Germline V gene sequence: CDR1 SGHRS, CDR2 YFSETQ. With 0 bases removed from V and 0 bases from J, the gap between germline ends came to 7 bases. CDR3 coding DNA: TGCGCCAGCAGCTTGGGTACAGCCTCTGGAAACACCATATATTTT. Its protein product is CASSLGTASGNTIYF.

In the case of this clone: The same CDR3 also results from other DNA sequences found in this sample. This sequence joins TRBV18 and TRBJ2-2; possible D gene TRBD2, 6 bases. CDR3 length: 15 amino acids. The V end was cut by 3 bases, the J end by 0 bases, with 8 bases between. Germline CDR1 and CDR2: KGHSH and LQKENI. The CDR3 sequence: CASSPAGTNTGELFF. The CDR3 region has the DNA TGTGCCAGCTCACCGGCGGGAACGAACACCGGGGAGCTGTTTTTT.

This sequence joins TRBV6-6 and TRBJ1-1, with 10 bases that match TRBD1. After removal of 2 bases from V and 5 bases from J, the junction contained 8 bases not matched to a gene. CDR1 MNHNY and CDR2 SVGAGI come from the germline V gene (reference sequence). The CDR3 is 16 amino acids. CDR3 nucleotides: TGTGCCAGCAGTTACCAACAGGGACAGGGGAGGACTGAAGCTTTCTTT. The encoded protein is CASSYQQGQGRTEAFF.